This TCR beta chain was observed in a study of blood T cell repertoires in COVID-19. Study at large: The analysed material was cDNA or gDNA that came from T cells, B-cell-depleted T cells, or PBMCs.

The CDR3 runs 14 residues. Trimming removed 5 bases from V and 4 bases from J; junction bases left unmatched: 9. Looked up from germline, CDR1 is GTSNPN and CDR2 is SVGIG (reference sequence). Assay used: immunoSEQ multiplex PCR; TCRdb lists only in-frame clones, some missing. Of about 77,000 clones in the sample, 70% to 90% were seen once. J is TRBJ2-7 and V is TRBV30; 9 bases fit TRBD2. Sequencing input: peripheral blood. The origin of this receptor is a woman of 80 years or more with acute or convalescent COVID-19. This CDR3 reads CAWGRASGEYEQYF. In DNA form, the CDR3 reads TGTGCCTGGGGGAGGGCTAGCGGGGAGTACGAGCAGTACTTC.